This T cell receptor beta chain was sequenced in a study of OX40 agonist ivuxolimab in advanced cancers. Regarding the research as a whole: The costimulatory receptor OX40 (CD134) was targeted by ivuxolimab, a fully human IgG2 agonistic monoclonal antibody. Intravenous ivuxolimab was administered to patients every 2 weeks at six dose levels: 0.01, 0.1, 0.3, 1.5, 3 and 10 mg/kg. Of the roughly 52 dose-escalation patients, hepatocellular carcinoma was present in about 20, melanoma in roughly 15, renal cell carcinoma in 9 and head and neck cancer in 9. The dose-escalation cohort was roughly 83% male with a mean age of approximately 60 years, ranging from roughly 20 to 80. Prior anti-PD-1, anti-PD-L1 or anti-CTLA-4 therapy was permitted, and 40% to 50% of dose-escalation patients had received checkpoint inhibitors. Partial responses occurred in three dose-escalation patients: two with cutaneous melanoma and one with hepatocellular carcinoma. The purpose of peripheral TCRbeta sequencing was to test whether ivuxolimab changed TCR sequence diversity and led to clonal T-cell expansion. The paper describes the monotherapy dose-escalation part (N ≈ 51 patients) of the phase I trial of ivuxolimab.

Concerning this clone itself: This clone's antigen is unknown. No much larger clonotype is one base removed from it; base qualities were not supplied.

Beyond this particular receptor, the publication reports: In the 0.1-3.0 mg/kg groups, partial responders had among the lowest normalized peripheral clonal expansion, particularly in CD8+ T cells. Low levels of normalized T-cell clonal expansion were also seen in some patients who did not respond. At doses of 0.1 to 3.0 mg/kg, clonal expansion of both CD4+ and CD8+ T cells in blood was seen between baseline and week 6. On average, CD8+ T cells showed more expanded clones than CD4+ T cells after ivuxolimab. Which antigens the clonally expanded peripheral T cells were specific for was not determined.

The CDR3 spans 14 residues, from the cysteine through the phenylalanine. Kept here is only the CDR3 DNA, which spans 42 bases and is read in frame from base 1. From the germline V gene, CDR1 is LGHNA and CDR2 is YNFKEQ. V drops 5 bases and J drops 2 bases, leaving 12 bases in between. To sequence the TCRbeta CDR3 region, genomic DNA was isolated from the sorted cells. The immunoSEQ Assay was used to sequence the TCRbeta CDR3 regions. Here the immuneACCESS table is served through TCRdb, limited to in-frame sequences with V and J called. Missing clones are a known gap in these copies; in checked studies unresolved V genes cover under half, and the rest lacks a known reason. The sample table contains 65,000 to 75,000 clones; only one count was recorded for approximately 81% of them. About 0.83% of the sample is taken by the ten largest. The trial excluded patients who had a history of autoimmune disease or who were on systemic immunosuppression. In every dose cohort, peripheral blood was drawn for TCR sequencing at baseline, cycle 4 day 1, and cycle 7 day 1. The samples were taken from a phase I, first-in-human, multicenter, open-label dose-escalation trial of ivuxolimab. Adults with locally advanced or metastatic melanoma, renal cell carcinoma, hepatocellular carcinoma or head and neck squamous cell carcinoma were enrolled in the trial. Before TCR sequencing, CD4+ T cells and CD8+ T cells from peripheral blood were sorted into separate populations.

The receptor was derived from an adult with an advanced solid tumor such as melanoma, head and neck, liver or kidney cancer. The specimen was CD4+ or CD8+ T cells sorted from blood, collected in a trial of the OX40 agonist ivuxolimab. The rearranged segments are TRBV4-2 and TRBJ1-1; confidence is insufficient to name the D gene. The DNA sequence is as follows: TGTGCCAGCAGCTTGGCCTTGATCAACACTGAAGCTTTCTTT. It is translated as CASSLALINTEAFF.